Listed below are T cell receptor beta chains from one sample, sequenced in a study of blood T cells in healthy people across ages. TCRdb re-derived calls from the 5' RACE reads in MiXCR, one entry per CDR3 protein. The sample consists of some 1.6 million distinct CDR3 sequences, 30% to 35% of them appearing once. Input material: blood. Receptors originate from a woman in her 30s in good health. CDR3s include the opening cysteine and the closing phenylalanine or tryptophan. The D gene is left open where the match is weak. A clone size is listed for some rows: how often the clone was seen (once, few, many), or a class if it is expanded.

D	size	V	J	DNA	CDR3
-	many	TRBV12-3/TRBV12-4	TRBJ2-5	TGTGCCAGCAGCACCTGGGGAGAGACCCAGTACTTC	CASSTWGETQYF
TRBD2	-	TRBV7-4	TRBJ2-7	TGTGCCAGCAGCTGGGGTGGGACTAGCGTTGCCTACGAGCAGTACTTC	CASSWGGTSVAYEQYF
-	few	TRBV24-1	TRBJ2-7	TGTGCCACCAGTGTTCGAGGAGGGTGCACCTACGAGCAGTACTTC	CATSVRGGCTYEQYF
TRBD1	many	TRBV29-1	TRBJ2-5	TGCAGCGTTGCCGGGACAGGGATCCAAGAGACCCAGTACTTC	CSVAGTGIQETQYF
TRBD1	-	TRBV4-1	TRBJ1-6	TGCGCCAGCAGCCAAGGGGACAGGGACAGTTCACCCCTCCACTTT	CASSQGDRDSSPLHF
-	-	TRBV12-5	TRBJ2-7	TGTGCTAGTGGTAAAGCCTCGACAGCCAGCTCCTACGAGCAGTACTTC	CASGKASTASSYEQYF
TRBD2	once	TRBV20-1	TRBJ2-7	TGCAGTGCTAGAGATAGCCTAGCGGGGTTCCACGAGCAGTACTTC	CSARDSLAGFHEQYF
TRBD2	-	TRBV9	TRBJ2-1	TGTGCCAGCAGCGTAAATAGTGCTAGCGGGTCCCTATGGAATGAGCAGTTCTTC	CASSVNSASGSLWNEQFF
-	-	TRBV7-9	TRBJ2-1	TGTGCCAGCAAAAATTACGGGGTCTGGGGTCTTCTGTACAATGAGCAGTTCTTC	CASKNYGVWGLLYNEQFF
-	-	TRBV29-1	TRBJ2-1	TGCAGCGTTGATTTGGGGTACAATGAGCAGTTCTTC	CSVDLGYNEQFF
-	-	TRBV10-3	TRBJ1-1	TGTGCCATCAGCACCGGGACAACCATGAACACTGAAGCTTTCTTT	CAISTGTTMNTEAFF
-	-	TRBV27	TRBJ1-2	TGTGCCAGCAGTCCCACTGGGAGGGGGGGCCCACGAGGCTACACCTTC	CASSPTGRGGPRGYTF
TRBD2	-	TRBV27	TRBJ2-7	TGTGCCAGCAGTTTATCCGGGACTAGCGGGAATGCCTACGAGCAGTACTTC	CASSLSGTSGNAYEQYF
-	few	TRBV10-3	TRBJ2-7	TGTGCCATCAGTAGCGGCAGGATCTCGGGGGAGCAGTACTTC	CAISSGRISGEQYF
TRBD1	-	TRBV3-1	TRBJ1-1	TGTGCCAGCAGCCGGACAGGGGTAGACACTGAAGCTTTCTTT	CASSRTGVDTEAFF
TRBD1	-	TRBV4-1	TRBJ2-5	TGCGCCAGCAGCCAAGCACAGGGGGTTGGACGGACGGAGCAGTACTTC	CASSQAQGVGRTEQYF
-	-	TRBV11-3	TRBJ2-2	TGTGCCAGCAGCTTGGGTGGACTCCTGTACACCGGGGAGCTGTTTTTT	CASSLGGLLYTGELFF
-	few	TRBV5-5	TRBJ2-6	TGTGCCAGCAGCCGGACCTCGCAGGGCTCTGGGGCCAACGTCCTGACTTTC	CASSRTSQGSGANVLTF
TRBD1	-	TRBV5-1	TRBJ2-5	TGCGCCTGCAGCCCTCGGGACAGGGGGCGAGAGACCCAGTACTTC	CACSPRDRGRETQYF
-	-	TRBV20-1	TRBJ1-1	TGCAGTGCTAGAGATGGAGGGACACTGAACACTGAAGCTTTCTTT	CSARDGGTLNTEAFF
-	-	TRBV7-9	TRBJ2-2	TGTGCCAGCATCTCTGACGGGCAGGCCCTCACCGGGGAGCTGTTTTTT	CASISDGQALTGELFF
-	-	TRBV4-1	TRBJ2-7	TGCGCCAGCAGCCAAGGCCCCCGGCAGGGGATTCTGTACGAGCAGTACTTC	CASSQGPRQGILYEQYF
-	-	TRBV24-1	TRBJ2-1	TGTGCCACCAGTGATTTGAGGGCGGGGACCCAGTTCTTC	CATSDLRAGTQFF
-	-	TRBV28	TRBJ1-2	TGTGCCAGCAGTTTATCACGGTATGGCTACACCTTC	CASSLSRYGYTF
TRBD2	-	TRBV20-1	TRBJ2-7	TGCAGTGCTAGAGATCTGGGGGCGGGAGGGCGGTACGAGCAGTACTTC	CSARDLGAGGRYEQYF
TRBD1	-	TRBV12-3/TRBV12-4	TRBJ2-1	TGTGCCAGCAGTGTGTCAGGGGGAATCTACAATGAGCAGTTCTTC	CASSVSGGIYNEQFF
TRBD2	-	TRBV30	TRBJ2-5	TGTGCCTGGAGTGTAGGGACTAGCGGGCTCCCCACGGAGCAAGAGACCCAGTACTTC	CAWSVGTSGLPTEQETQYF
-	-	TRBV7-9	TRBJ2-3	TGTGCCACCAGGGTAGAGGGACCAGATACGCAGTATTTT	CATRVEGPDTQYF
-	few	TRBV10-3	TRBJ2-7	TGTGCCATCAATAGCGGATACGAGCAGTACTTC	CAINSGYEQYF
-	few	TRBV5-1	TRBJ1-5	TGCGCCAGCAGCTTGGGAGGGGTTGGGGCCAATCAGCCCCAGCATTTT	CASSLGGVGANQPQHF
-	once	TRBV29-1	TRBJ1-2	TGCAGCGCCCAGCTCGGAGTGGGGAACTATGGCTACACCTTC	CSAQLGVGNYGYTF
TRBD1	-	TRBV5-6	TRBJ1-2	TGTGCCAGCAGGGGGACAGGTGAGGACTATGGCTACACCTTC	CASRGTGEDYGYTF
TRBD2	few	TRBV27	TRBJ2-7	TGTGCCAGCACCATAATAGCGGGAGCGTCCTACGAGCAGTACTTC	CASTIIAGASYEQYF
-	-	TRBV11-2	TRBJ2-4	TGTGCCAGCAGCTTAGTAGCGGCCAAAAACATTCAGTACTTC	CASSLVAAKNIQYF
-	few	TRBV5-1	TRBJ2-7	TGCGCCAGCAGCTTGGCCGCAGGGAGAACCTACGAGCAGTACTTC	CASSLAAGRTYEQYF
-	-	TRBV27	TRBJ2-7	TGTGCCAGCAGTCCCCAGGGGGGCATTTTCGAGCAGTACTTC	CASSPQGGIFEQYF
-	few	TRBV7-2	TRBJ2-2	TGTGCCAGCAGCCATTGGTTGGGGGGAGTTGGGGAGCTGTTTTTT	CASSHWLGGVGELFF
-	-	TRBV25-1	TRBJ2-5	TGTGCCAGCAGTGGGATAGTAGGAGACAGCTCGTACCAAGAGACCCAGTACTTC	CASSGIVGDSSYQETQYF
TRBD2	few	TRBV20-1	TRBJ2-1	TGCAGTGCTAGAGCCCTAGCGGACCCCTATGTTGAGCAGTTCTTC	CSARALADPYVEQFF
-	-	TRBV24-1	TRBJ2-3	TGTGCCAGCGCTTCTAGCGCTTCATACACAGATACGCAGTATTTT	CASASSASYTDTQYF
-	few	TRBV4-1	TRBJ1-1	TGCGCCAGCAGCCAAGGCCGGGGTAGAGGGAACACTGAAGCTTTCTTT	CASSQGRGRGNTEAFF
-	-	TRBV7-2	TRBJ2-7	TGTGCCAGCAGCTTATGGTCGGGTCGGGACCACCCCTACGAGCAGTACTTC	CASSLWSGRDHPYEQYF
-	few	TRBV20-1	TRBJ2-7	TGCAGTGCCAGAACAGAAGAGCAGTACTTC	CSARTEEQYF
-	-	TRBV10-1	TRBJ2-1	TGCGCCAGCAGTGAGAGAGGGTTTGGAGGGGGGGGGTACAATGAGCAGTTCTTC	CASSERGFGGGGYNEQFF
TRBD1	-	TRBV2	TRBJ1-5	TGTGCCAGCAGTCCAACGACAGGGAGCAATCAGCCCCAGCATTTT	CASSPTTGSNQPQHF
-	-	TRBV28	TRBJ2-7	TGTGCCAGCAGTTCCTCCAGGACACCCCTCGAGCAGTACTTC	CASSSSRTPLEQYF
-	few	TRBV20-1	TRBJ1-2	TGCAGTGCTAGAGATCGGTGGGACGTTTATGGCTACACCTTC	CSARDRWDVYGYTF
TRBD1	-	TRBV25-1	TRBJ1-2	TGTGCCAGCGGGAGGACAGGCGCCTGCTATGGCTACACCTTC	CASGRTGACYGYTF
TRBD2	-	TRBV20-1	TRBJ2-5	TGCAGTGCTACGGATAGCGGGGGGGAAGAGACCCAGTACTTC	CSATDSGGEETQYF
-	-	TRBV20-1	TRBJ2-7	TGCAGTGCTAGTAGGGGGGGCTCCTACGAGCAGTACTTC	CSASRGGSYEQYF
-	-	TRBV7-9	TRBJ1-1	TGTGCCAGCAGCTTAGTTGGGGGGGAAAACACTGAAGCTTTCTTT	CASSLVGGENTEAFF
TRBD1	-	TRBV20-1	TRBJ1-2	TGCAGTGCTAGCCCGGACAGGGTCTATGGCTACACCTTC	CSASPDRVYGYTF
TRBD1	few	TRBV4-1	TRBJ1-6	TGCGCCAGCAGCCAAGAGGGACAGGGTTTTTATTCACCCCTCCACTTT	CASSQEGQGFYSPLHF
-	-	TRBV2	TRBJ2-7	TGTGCCAGCAGTTCGGACAGTGGAAGATTCTACGTGCAGTACTTC	CASSSDSGRFYVQYF
TRBD2	few	TRBV5-1	TRBJ2-7	TGCGCCAGCAGCACAGCCCCTAGCGGGGGAGCCTACGAGCAGTACTTC	CASSTAPSGGAYEQYF
-	many	TRBV29-1	TRBJ2-1	TGCAGCGTCGAGGGGGGGTTCTCCTACAATGAGCAGTTCTTC	CSVEGGFSYNEQFF
-	-	TRBV11-2	TRBJ2-3	TGTGCCAGCAGCTTAGCAACCAACAGAGATACGCAGTATTTT	CASSLATNRDTQYF
-	few	TRBV29-1	TRBJ2-7	TGCAGCGTTCGAGAGTCCGATTCCTACGAGCAGTACTTC	CSVRESDSYEQYF
-	-	TRBV9	TRBJ1-5	TGTGCCAGCAGCCCAGGGGATCGAAATCAGCCCCAGCATTTT	CASSPGDRNQPQHF
TRBD1	few	TRBV4-1	TRBJ2-3	TGCGCCAGCAGCCAAGGGACCCTCAAGGGGGCCACAGATACGCAGTATTTT	CASSQGTLKGATDTQYF